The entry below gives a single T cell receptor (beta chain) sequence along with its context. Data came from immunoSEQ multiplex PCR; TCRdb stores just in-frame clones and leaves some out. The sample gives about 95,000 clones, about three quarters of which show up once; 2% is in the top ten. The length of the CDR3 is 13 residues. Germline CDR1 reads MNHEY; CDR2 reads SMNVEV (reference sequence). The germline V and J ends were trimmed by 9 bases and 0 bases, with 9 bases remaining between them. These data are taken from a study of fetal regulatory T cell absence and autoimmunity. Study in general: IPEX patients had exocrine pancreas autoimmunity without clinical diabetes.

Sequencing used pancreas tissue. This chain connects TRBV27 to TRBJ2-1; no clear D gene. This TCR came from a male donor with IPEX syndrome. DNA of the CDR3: TGTGCCAGTGCAGGTAGCTCCTACAATGAGCAGTTCTTC. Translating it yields CASAGSSYNEQFF.